Listed here are 30 T cell receptor beta chains from one sample, sequenced in a study of blood T cell repertoires in COVID-19. Measured with immunoSEQ multiplex PCR; TCRdb has only the in-frame clones, and not every one. The sample carries 380,000 or so clones, around 88% recorded once. Sequencing input: peripheral blood. The receptors here all came from a woman aged 55-70 years with COVID-19, enrolled during active disease.

There are a few counts of this clone. This chain links TRBV7-8 with TRBJ2-1, with 15 positions matching TRBD2. The length of the CDR3 is 15 residues. Germline V CDR1 and CDR2: SGHVS, FQNEAQ. The junction had 1 base not matched to a gene; V was cut back by 3 bases and J by 7 bases. The CDR3 spells CASSFGTSGGNEQFF. Written as DNA, the CDR3 is TGTGCCAGCAGCTTCGGGACTAGCGGGGGGAATGAGCAGTTCTTC.

CDR3 in amino acids: CASSLTSTGGRFYGYTF. In DNA, the CDR3 is TGTGCCAGCAGCCTTACCTCTACAGGGGGCCGGTTCTATGGCTACACCTTC. The chain combines TRBV3-1 (or the pseudogene TRBV3-2) with TRBJ1-2, with TRBD1 matching over 9 bases. CDR1 and CDR2 from the germline V gene are LGHDT and YNNKEL (reference sequence). The V segment lost 4 bases and the J segment 4 bases; nucleotides outside the gene matches: 13. This CDR3 has 17 amino acids.

A few counts support this clone. The gene calls are TRBV10-1 and TRBJ2-2; TRBD1 is a possible D gene (5 bases). Germline CDR1 WNHNN, CDR2 SYGVQD (reference sequence). The CDR3 is 13 amino acids. V was shortened by 7 bases and J by 5 bases, with 11 bases between the two germline ends. The CDR3 here is CASMQGGTGELFF. The CDR3 coding sequence is TGCGCCAGCATGCAGGGTGGGACCGGGGAGCTGTTTTTT.

The rearrangement uses TRBV27 and TRBJ2-7; 7 bases fit TRBD1. Germline CDR1 MNHEY, CDR2 SMNVEV (reference sequence). The CDR3 has 14 amino acids. Germline trimming cut 7 bases from V and 1 base from J; bases unmatched to any gene: 7. The CDR3, as DNA: TGTGCCAGCACTTCCGGGGACAGATCCTACGAGCAGTACTTC. Translating gives CASTSGDRSYEQYF.

The chain carries TRBV6-2 or TRBV6-3 and TRBJ1-2; the D is unclear. V lost 6 bases to trimming and J lost 8 bases, with 19 bases between them. The CDR3 runs 14 residues. The V gene's germline CDR1 is MNHEY and CDR2 SVGEGT. Here the CDR3 DNA reads TGTGCCAGCAGCATTAACCGGGGAATACGAGGCTACACCTTC. Translation: CASSINRGIRGYTF.

This rearrangement joins TRBV11-3 to TRBJ2-7, with TRBD2 matching over 8 bases. V lost 1 base and J lost 6; bases outside the gene matches: 5. The germline gives CDR1 SGHNT, CDR2 YENEEA. CDR3 size: 14 residues. Written as DNA, the CDR3 is TGTGCCAGCAGCTTAGCGGGGGGGCCCACCGAGCAGTACTTC. Translated, it gives CASSLAGGPTEQYF.

The chain couples TRBV5-5 to TRBJ2-7; 7 bases map to TRBD1. The CDR3 has 15 amino acids. Losses at the gene ends were 4 bases for V and 0 bases for J; bases not matched to a gene: 7. The germline CDR1 and CDR2 sequences are SGHKS and YYEKEE (reference sequence). Here the CDR3 reads CASSEGQSTSYEQYF. The CDR3 DNA reads TGTGCCAGCAGCGAGGGACAGTCGACCTCCTACGAGCAGTACTTC.

This clone showed up just once. The chain recombines TRBV6-5 with TRBJ1-5, with D possibly being TRBD1 (6 bases). Trimming took off 5 bases at V and 5 bases at J, with 13 bases between the two ends. The CDR3 is 14 amino acids. Germline V lookup: CDR1 MNHEY, CDR2 SVGAGI. Here the CDR3 DNA reads TGTGCCAGCAGTCCAGGACAGCCTTATCAGCCCCAGCATTTT. This sequence encodes CASSPGQPYQPQHF.

V usage is TRBV7-9 and J usage is TRBJ1-1, with D perhaps matching TRBD1 (6 bases). Trimming pared 5 bases from V and 6 bases from J, leaving 16 bases between. Germline CDR1 reads SEHNR; CDR2 reads FQNEAQ (reference sequence). This CDR3 has 14 residues. DNA of the CDR3: TGTGCCAGCAGCGCCCGGGGGGGCGGGCCTGAAGCTTTCTTT. This codes for CASSARGGGPEAFF.

V gene TRBV7-2 combines with J gene TRBJ1-1, with D possibly matching TRBD1 (5 bases). The V gene's germline CDR1 is SGHTA and CDR2 FQGNSA. V lost 7 bases and J lost 4, with 16 bases in between. The CDR3 length is 14 residues. This CDR3 reads CASINGGGTTEAFF. For the CDR3, the DNA is TGTGCCAGCATCAATGGGGGGGGAACCACTGAAGCTTTCTTT. Drawing the rest from reference TRBV7-2 and TRBJ1-1, the complete variable domain is GAGVSQSPSNKVTEKGKDVELRCDPISGHTALYWYRQSLGQGLEFLIYFQGNSAPDKSGLPSDRFSAERTGGSVSTLTIQRTQQEDSAVYLCASINGGGTTEAFFGQGTRLTVV.

The table lists this clone with a few counts. This chain uses TRBV11-2 with TRBJ1-1; tentative D call: TRBD1 (6 bases). The CDR3 has 18 amino acids. The ends were cut back, 5 bases at V and 2 bases at J, with 24 bases in the middle. Germline-derived CDR1 and CDR2 are SGHAT and FQNNGV. The CDR3 bases are TGTGCCAGCAGCATTACCCGGGGGGGCGCTTCACTTAACACTGAAGCTTTCTTT. It translates to CASSITRGGASLNTEAFF.

The chain links TRBV5-1 to TRBJ2-5; D is unresolved. This CDR3 is built from 13 residues. V dropped 1 base and J dropped 0 bases, with 4 bases sitting between them. In germline, CDR1 is SGHRS, CDR2 YFSETQ. Here the CDR3 DNA reads TGCGCCAGCAGCTTGTACTACCAAGAGACCCAGTACTTC. It specifies CASSLYYQETQYF.

The CDR3 sequence: CASSLVSTGGETQYF. CDR3 DNA: TGCGCCAGCAGCTTGGTTTCGACAGGGGGAGAGACCCAGTACTTC. The chain joins TRBV5-1 to TRBJ2-5; 9 bases are a match to TRBD1. Germline V gene lookup returns CDR1 SGHRS and CDR2 YFSETQ. V dropped 0 bases and J dropped 4; count of bases not matched to a gene: 4. The length of the CDR3 is 15 residues.

The J gene is TRBJ2-5, the V gene TRBV2; perhaps TRBD2 as D (5 bases). V dropped 3 bases and J dropped 9 bases, with 17 bases sitting between them. CDR1 SNHLY and CDR2 FYNNEI come from the germline V gene. The CDR3 runs 14 residues. CDR3 DNA: TGTGCCAGCAGTGAGGTCGAGCGGCGGGTTCCCCAGTACTTC. Translated, it gives CASSEVERRVPQYF.

CDR3 sequence (DNA): TGTGCCAGTACAGGGGGGGGGAACACTGAAGCTTTCTTT. Translated, it gives CASTGGGNTEAFF. V gene TRBV2 combines with J gene TRBJ1-1, with 8 positions matching TRBD1. Germline V gene data show CDR1 as SNHLY and CDR2 as FYNNEI. This CDR3 is 13 amino acids long. Germline trimming cut 9 bases from V and 1 base from J; bases unmatched to any gene: 4.

V and J are TRBV7-3 and TRBJ2-7; 9 bases fit TRBD2. Germline V lookup: CDR1 SGHTA, CDR2 FQGTGA. Germline trimming cut 5 bases from V and 3 bases from J; bases unmatched to any gene: 8. CDR3 length: 15 amino acids. This CDR3 reads CASSLKRGEVYEQYF. CDR3 in DNA: TGTGCCAGCAGCCTAAAGCGGGGGGAGGTCTACGAGCAGTACTTC. Combining the CDR3 with reference TRBV7-3 and TRBJ2-7 gives the whole variable domain GAGVSQTPSNKVTEKGKYVELRCDPISGHTALYWYRQSLGQGPEFLIYFQGTGAADDSGLPNDRFFAVRPEGSVSTLKIQRTERGDSAVYLCASSLKRGEVYEQYFGPGTRLTVT.

The CDR3 reads CASSQGTPAPNEKLFF. Here the CDR3 DNA reads TGTGCCAGCAGCCAAGGGACTCCAGCACCTAATGAAAAACTGTTTTTT. The J gene is TRBJ1-4, the V gene TRBV3-1 (or the pseudogene TRBV3-2); D not resolved. The V gene's germline CDR1 is LGHDT and CDR2 YNNKEL (reference sequence). Trimming shortened V by 1 base and J by 3 bases, and 12 bases separated the two germline ends. This CDR3 spans 16 amino acids.

V usage is TRBV29-1 and J usage is TRBJ2-7; 10 positions agree with TRBD1. V lost 7 bases and J lost 5; bases outside the gene matches: 14. The CDR3 sequence is 15 residues long. In germline, CDR1 is SQVTM, CDR2 ANQGSEA. The CDR3 sequence: CSARRGWGTGDEQYF. CDR3 coding DNA: TGCAGCGCCCGAAGAGGGTGGGGGACAGGGGACGAGCAGTACTTC.

J is TRBJ2-4 and V is TRBV20-1, with TRBD2 identical over 7 bases. In germline, CDR1 is DFQATT, CDR2 SNEGSKA (reference sequence). This CDR3 is built from 11 residues. V trimming: 1 base; J trimming: 12 bases; junction bases outside the gene matches: 3. The CDR3 nucleotides are TGCAGTGCTAGAGGACTAGCCGGTCAGTACTTC. This gives the protein CSARGLAGQYF.

The V call is TRBV2, the J call TRBJ2-3, with TRBD2 matching 10 bases. This CDR3 has 16 amino acids. Germline CDR1 and CDR2: SNHLY and FYNNEI. V was clipped by 2 bases and J by 6 bases; unmatched bases: 8. In DNA, the CDR3 is TGTGCCAGCAGTGAAATCAGCGGGGGGGCGTCTGATACGCAGTATTTT. Protein sequence: CASSEISGGASDTQYF.

Here the CDR3 reads CASSLLTSGGALGTQYF. The CDR3 DNA sequence: TGTGCCAGCAGCTTATTGACTAGCGGGGGCGCCCTAGGGACCCAGTACTTC. The V call is TRBV5-5, the J call TRBJ2-5; TRBD2 matches at 12 bases. CDR1 is SGHKS, CDR2 YYEKEE, per germline (reference sequence). V gave up 2 bases and J gave up 7 bases; unmatched junction bases: 12. CDR3 length: 17 amino acids.

This clone was counted between two and nine times. J is TRBJ1-6 and V is TRBV4-3, with D unclear. Germline V gene sequence: CDR1 LGHNA, CDR2 YSLEER. The CDR3 totals 15 residues. V was trimmed by 0 bases and J by 7 bases, leaving 10 bases between them. DNA of the CDR3: TGCGCCAGCAGCCAAGATAGAGGAGACAATTCACCCCTCCACTTT. Its translation: CASSQDRGDNSPLHF.

The rearrangement uses TRBV29-1 and TRBJ2-7, with D possibly matching TRBD2 (6 bases). Per the germline V gene, CDR1 is SQVTM and CDR2 is ANQGSEA. Trimming removed 5 bases from V and 6 bases from J, with 20 bases in between. The CDR3 is made up of 14 amino acids. CDR3 nucleotides: TGCAGCGTTCTCCCTCTAGACGGAGGGTTCGAGCAGTACTTC. It encodes CSVLPLDGGFEQYF.

The sample holds one count of this clone. The J gene is TRBJ1-5, the V gene TRBV6-4; tentative D call: TRBD1 (6 bases). Germline lookup yields CDR1 MRHNA and CDR2 SNTAGT. The CDR3 runs to 16 residues. The V end was cut by 2 bases, the J end by 4 bases, with 15 bases between. The CDR3 DNA sequence: TGTGCCAGCAGTGACCTCTCGGACAGCGATAATCAGCCCCAGCATTTT. This encodes CASSDLSDSDNQPQHF.

The chain uses TRBV24-1 and TRBJ1-2; D uncertain. The CDR3 length is 13 residues. Trimming stripped 5 bases from V and 5 bases from J, with 11 bases between. Looked up from germline, CDR1 is KGHDR and CDR2 is SFDVKD. The CDR3 protein is CATSGLIGYGYTF. The CDR3 DNA follows: TGTGCCACCAGTGGCCTCATCGGGTATGGCTACACCTTC.

The V call is TRBV27, the J call TRBJ2-6; D call uncertain. The CDR3 loop spans 13 amino acids. Per the germline V gene, CDR1 is MNHEY and CDR2 is SMNVEV (reference sequence). Between the trimmed V and J ends, which lost 6 bases and 3 bases, there was a span of 6 bases. The CDR3 here is CASSTRGANVLTF. The CDR3 DNA sequence: TGTGCCAGCAGCACTCGTGGGGCCAACGTCCTGACTTTC.

V is TRBV7-2 and J is TRBJ2-3; D gene uncertain. The ends were cut back, 1 base at V and 1 base at J, with 6 bases in the middle. The CDR3 is 14 residues long. Germline V gene data show CDR1 as SGHTA and CDR2 as FQGNSA. The CDR3 region has the DNA TGTGCCAGCAGCTTAGTGCGTGGCACAGATACGCAGTATTTT. This gives the protein CASSLVRGTDTQYF.

The rearrangement links TRBV5-1 to TRBJ2-1, with 10 bases aligning to TRBD2. The V gene's germline CDR1 is SGHRS and CDR2 YFSETQ. V shed 6 bases and J 8 bases; nucleotides not matched to a gene: 14. This CDR3 is 16 amino acids long. CDR3 in DNA: TGCGCCAGCAACCTACTAGCGGGGCCAACAGGTGATGAGCAGTTCTTC. It specifies CASNLLAGPTGDEQFF.

This chain links TRBV3-1 (or the pseudogene TRBV3-2) with TRBJ2-7, with TRBD1 identical over 8 bases. The CDR3 totals 13 residues. V gave up 7 bases and J gave up 7 bases; unmatched junction bases: 9. Germline CDR1 is LGHDT and CDR2 is YNNKEL (reference sequence). As DNA, the CDR3 is TGTGCCAGCAACCGGACAGGGACAGAAGAGCAGTACTTC. Its protein is CASNRTGTEEQYF.

This chain joins TRBV12-3 or TRBV12-4 and TRBJ1-5, with D unresolved. Trimming removed 7 bases at V and 2 bases at J, with 6 bases between. The CDR3 contains 12 residues. In DNA form, the CDR3 reads TGTGCCAGCACTCGAGGCAATCAGCCCCAGCATTTT. Its protein product is CASTRGNQPQHF.